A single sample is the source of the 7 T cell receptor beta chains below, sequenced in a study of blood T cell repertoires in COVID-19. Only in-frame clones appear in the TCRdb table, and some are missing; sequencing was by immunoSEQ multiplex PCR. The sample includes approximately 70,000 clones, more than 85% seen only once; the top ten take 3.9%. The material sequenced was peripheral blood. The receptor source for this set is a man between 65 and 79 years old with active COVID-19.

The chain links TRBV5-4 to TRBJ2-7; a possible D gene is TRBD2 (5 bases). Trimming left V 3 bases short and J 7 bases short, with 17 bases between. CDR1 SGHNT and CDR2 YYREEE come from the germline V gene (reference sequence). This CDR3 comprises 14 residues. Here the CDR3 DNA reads TGTGCCAGCAGCTCCGCGGGTACCCCCGGGGAGCAGTACTTC. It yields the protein CASSSAGTPGEQYF.

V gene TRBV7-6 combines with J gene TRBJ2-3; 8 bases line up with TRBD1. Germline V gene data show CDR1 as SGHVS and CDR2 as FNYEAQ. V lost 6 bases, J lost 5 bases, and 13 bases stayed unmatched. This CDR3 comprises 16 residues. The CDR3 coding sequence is TGTGCCAGCAGTTCGGCGGACAGGGCTTTGGGAGATACGCAGTATTTT. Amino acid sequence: CASSSADRALGDTQYF.

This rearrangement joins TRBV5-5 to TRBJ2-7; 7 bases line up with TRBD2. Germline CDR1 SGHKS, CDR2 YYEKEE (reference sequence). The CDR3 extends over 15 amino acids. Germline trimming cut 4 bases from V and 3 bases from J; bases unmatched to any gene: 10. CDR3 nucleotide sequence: TGTGCCAGCAGCCTGCAGGCTAGCGGAAACTACGAGCAGTACTTC. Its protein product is CASSLQASGNYEQYF.

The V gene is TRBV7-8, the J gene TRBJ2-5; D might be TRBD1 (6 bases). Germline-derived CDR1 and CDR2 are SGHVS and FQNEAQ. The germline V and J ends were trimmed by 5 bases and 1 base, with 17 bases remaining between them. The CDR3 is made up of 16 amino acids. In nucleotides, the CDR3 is TGTGCCAGCAGCCCTGGGGGTCTAGGGGGCCAAGAGACCCAGTACTTC. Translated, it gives CASSPGGLGGQETQYF.

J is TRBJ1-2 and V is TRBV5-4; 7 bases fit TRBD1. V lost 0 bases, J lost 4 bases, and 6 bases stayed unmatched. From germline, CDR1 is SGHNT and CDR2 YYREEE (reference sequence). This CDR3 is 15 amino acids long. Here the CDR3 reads CASSLGAGGTYGYTF. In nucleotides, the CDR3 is TGTGCCAGCAGCTTGGGGGCAGGGGGGACCTATGGCTACACCTTC. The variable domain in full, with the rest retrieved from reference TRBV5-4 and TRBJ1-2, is ETGVTQSPTHLIKTRGQQVTLRCSSQSGHNTVSWYQQALGQGPQFIFQYYREEENGRGNFPPRFSGLQFPNYSSELNVNALELDDSALYLCASSLGAGGTYGYTFGSGTRLTVV.

CDR3 sequence: CASSPGVAPDTQYF. CDR3 sequence (DNA): TGTGCCAGCAGCCCCGGGGTGGCCCCAGATACGCAGTATTTT. The rearrangement uses TRBV7-3 and TRBJ2-3, with a possible D match to TRBD2 (5 bases). V was pared by 5 bases and J by 4 bases, with 13 bases between. Germline V gene sequence: CDR1 SGHTA, CDR2 FQGTGA. CDR3 size: 14 residues.

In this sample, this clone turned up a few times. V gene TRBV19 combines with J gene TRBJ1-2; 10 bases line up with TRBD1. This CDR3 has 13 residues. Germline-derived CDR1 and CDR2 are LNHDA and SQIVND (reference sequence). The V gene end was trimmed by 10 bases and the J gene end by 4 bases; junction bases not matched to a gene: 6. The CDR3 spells CATRDRGGYGYTF. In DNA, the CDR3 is TGTGCCACCCGGGACAGGGGTGGCTATGGCTACACCTTC.